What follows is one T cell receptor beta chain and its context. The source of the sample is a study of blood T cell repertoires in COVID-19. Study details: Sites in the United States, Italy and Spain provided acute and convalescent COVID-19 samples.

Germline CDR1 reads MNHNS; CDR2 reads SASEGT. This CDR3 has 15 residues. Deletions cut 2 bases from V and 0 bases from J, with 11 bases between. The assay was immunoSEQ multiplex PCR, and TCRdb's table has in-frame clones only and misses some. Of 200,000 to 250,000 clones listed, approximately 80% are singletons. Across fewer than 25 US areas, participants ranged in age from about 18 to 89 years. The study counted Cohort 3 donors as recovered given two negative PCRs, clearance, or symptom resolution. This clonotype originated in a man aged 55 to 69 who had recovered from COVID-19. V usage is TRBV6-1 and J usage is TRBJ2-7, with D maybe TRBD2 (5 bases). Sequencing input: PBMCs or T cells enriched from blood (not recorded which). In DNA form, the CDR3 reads TGTGCCAGCAGTGAAACCGGGGAAGCCTCCTACGAGCAGTACTTC. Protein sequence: CASSETGEASYEQYF.